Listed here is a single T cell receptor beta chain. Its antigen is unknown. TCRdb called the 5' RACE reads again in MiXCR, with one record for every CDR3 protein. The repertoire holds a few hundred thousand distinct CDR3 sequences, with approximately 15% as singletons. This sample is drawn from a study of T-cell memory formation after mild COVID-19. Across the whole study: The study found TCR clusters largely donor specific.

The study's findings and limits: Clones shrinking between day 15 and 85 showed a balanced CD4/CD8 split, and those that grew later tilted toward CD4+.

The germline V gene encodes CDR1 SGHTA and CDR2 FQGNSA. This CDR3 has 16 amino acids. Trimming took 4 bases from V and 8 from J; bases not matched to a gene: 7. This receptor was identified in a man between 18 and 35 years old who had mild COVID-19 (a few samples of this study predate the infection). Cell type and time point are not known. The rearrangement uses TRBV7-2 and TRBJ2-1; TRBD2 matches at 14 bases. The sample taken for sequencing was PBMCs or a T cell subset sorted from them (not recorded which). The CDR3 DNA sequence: TGTGCCAGCAGCTCGCAGACTAGCGGGGGGGCCGATGAGCAGTTCTTC. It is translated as CASSSQTSGGADEQFF. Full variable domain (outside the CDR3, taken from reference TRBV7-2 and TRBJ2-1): GAGVSQSPSNKVTEKGKDVELRCDPISGHTALYWYRQSLGQGLEFLIYFQGNSAPDKSGLPSDRFSAERTGGSVSTLTIQRTQQEDSAVYLCASSSQTSGGADEQFFGPGTRLTVL.